The 30 T cell receptor beta chains in this list originate from one sample, sequenced in a study of T cell clusters in autoimmune cytopenias. TRB was amplified by touch-down multiplex PCR, primer pools A and B combined. From the multiplex PCR reads, TCRdb lists one entry per CDR3 protein and no DNA. The sample has around 7,000 distinct CDR3 sequences; the top ten hold 28%. TRB was amplified from 250 ng of peripheral blood genomic DNA per sample. The sequenced material came from peripheral blood. Receptors originate from a human donor with an autoimmune cytopenia or autoimmune hepatitis (not recorded which).

This chain uses TRBV6-8 with TRBJ1-1. CDR1 is MNHGY and CDR2 is SAAAGT in the germline V gene. This CDR3 spans 14 amino acids. CDR3 loop: CASSPHRSNTEALF.

The chain carries TRBV6-1 and TRBJ2-3. In germline, CDR1 is MNHNS, CDR2 SASEGT. There are 12 residues in the CDR3. Here the CDR3 reads CASSDIGDEQYF.

This clonotype shows up as medium-sized by frequency. The rearrangement uses TRBV7-9 and TRBJ2-5; the TCRdb call, TRBD2, lacks DNA for checking. Germline V CDR1 and CDR2: SEHNR, FQNEAQ (reference sequence). This CDR3 comprises 13 residues. CDR3 in amino acids: CASRRGGGETQYF.

This sequence joins TRBV7-9 and TRBJ2-2. CDR1 is SEHNR and CDR2 is FQNEAQ in the germline V gene (reference sequence). The CDR3 covers 12 residues. CDR3 amino acids: CASSWGTGELFF.

The rearrangement uses TRBV20-1 and TRBJ2-5. CDR3 size: 15 residues. Germline V CDR1 and CDR2: DFQATT, SNEGSKA (reference sequence). CDR3 amino acids: CSARDAGGPQETQYF.

This sequence joins TRBV6-1 and TRBJ1-4. This CDR3 region has 16 residues. CDR1 and CDR2 (germline): MNHNS, SASEGT. The CDR3 reads CASKKGSSATNEKLFF.

The chain uses TRBV15 and TRBJ2-5. This CDR3 is 13 amino acids long. Germline CDR1 LNHNV, CDR2 YYDKDF (reference sequence). CDR3 sequence: CATSSVYQETQYF. Filled out from reference TRBV15 and TRBJ2-5, the complete variable domain reads DAMVIQNPRYQVTQFGKPVTLSCSQTLNHNVMYWYQQKSSQAPKLLFHYYDKDFNNEADTPDNFQSRRPNTSFCFLDIRSPGLGDTAMYLCATSSVYQETQYFGPGTRLLVL.

The chain couples TRBV7-2 to TRBJ1-4; absent DNA, TCRdb's TRBD1 call cannot be checked. Per germline, CDR1 SGHTA and CDR2 FQGNSA. The CDR3 consists of 16 residues. Here the CDR3 reads CASSQDRTGTNEKLFF.

The chain recombines TRBV6-5 with TRBJ1-3; without DNA, the TCRdb call of TRBD1 cannot be checked. Germline V gene lookup returns CDR1 MNHEY and CDR2 SVGAGI. The CDR3 runs to 15 residues. CDR3 protein: CATSGAPGGGYTIYF.

The chain links TRBV24-1 to TRBJ2-1; without DNA, the TCRdb call of TRBD1 cannot be checked. CDR1 and CDR2 from the germline V gene are KGHDR and SFDVKD. The CDR3 contains 15 residues. The CDR3: CATSDPRQGMNEQFF.

This clonotype is medium-sized by frequency. This chain joins TRBV20-1 and TRBJ1-2. CDR1 is DFQATT, CDR2 SNEGSKA, per germline (reference sequence). This CDR3 region has 14 residues. CDR3 loop: CSASEGEGYYGYTF.

This sequence joins TRBV27 and TRBJ2-4; the D gene TCRdb calls, TRBD2, cannot be checked with no DNA. CDR1 is MNHEY and CDR2 is SMNVEV in the germline V gene (reference sequence). CDR3 length: 14 amino acids. Here the CDR3 reads CATRLPSPKNIQYF.

Measured by frequency, this clonotype is medium-sized. The CDR3: CASSPDRGSAGYTF. The chain uses TRBV6-1 and TRBJ1-2; TCRdb gives TRBD1 as the D gene, but with no DNA this cannot be confirmed. CDR3 length: 14 amino acids. Germline CDR1 and CDR2: MNHNS and SASEGT.

This clonotype is medium-sized by frequency. V gene TRBV19 combines with J gene TRBJ2-3. Germline V gene data show CDR1 as LNHDA and CDR2 as SQIVND (reference sequence). The CDR3 sequence is 15 residues long. This CDR3 reads CASTIAGNPTDTQYF.

The V and J genes are TRBV14 and TRBJ1-1; TCRdb returns TRBD1, unconfirmable since there is no DNA. From germline, CDR1 is SGHDN and CDR2 FVKESK. The CDR3 runs to 13 residues. The chain's CDR3 is CASSQGGQAWAFF.

The V and J genes are TRBV5-1 and TRBJ2-5; the D call from TCRdb, TRBD1, cannot be confirmed without DNA. Germline V gene sequence: CDR1 SGHRS, CDR2 YFSETQ. The CDR3 runs to 16 residues. The CDR3 sequence: CASSLALRQGQETQYF.

The chain has TRBV12-3 or TRBV12-4 and TRBJ1-1. This CDR3 is 13 amino acids long. Here the CDR3 reads CASSLRENTEAFF.

This clonotype ranks as medium-sized in terms of frequency. The chain joins TRBV19 to TRBJ2-2; the TCRdb D gene call, TRBD1, has no DNA to confirm it. The CDR3 loop spans 16 amino acids. Germline CDR1 LNHDA, CDR2 SQIVND (reference sequence). The CDR3 protein is CASTDSAQSNTGELFF.

CDR3 amino acids: CASSLAVWASGSPSYNEQFF. The V and J genes are TRBV12-3 or TRBV12-4 and TRBJ2-1; with no DNA, the TCRdb D assignment of TRBD2 cannot be verified. The CDR3 consists of 20 residues.

The chain has TRBV6-1 and TRBJ2-6. CDR3 length: 14 amino acids. Germline CDR1 and CDR2: MNHNS and SASEGT. CDR3 protein: CASNVLTGANVLTF.

The CDR3 region is CSARDSGYGYTF. This chain joins TRBV20-1 and TRBJ1-2. Germline assignment: CDR1 DFQATT and CDR2 SNEGSKA (reference sequence). There are 12 residues in the CDR3.

The chain joins TRBV10-3 to TRBJ2-7. The germline CDR1 and CDR2 sequences are ENHRY and SYGVKD. The CDR3 covers 14 residues. This CDR3 is CAISESAGAYEQYF.

The rearrangement uses TRBV5-1 and TRBJ1-1; there is no DNA to check the TCRdb D call of TRBD1. CDR3 length: 15 amino acids. In germline, CDR1 is SGHRS, CDR2 YFSETQ. The CDR3 reads CASSLQGTMNTEAFF.

The CDR3 protein is CASTWGERSNYGYTF. The rearrangement uses TRBV5-1 and TRBJ1-2. Per germline, CDR1 SGHRS and CDR2 YFSETQ. The CDR3 runs 15 residues.

The chain links TRBV30 to TRBJ2-3; there is no DNA to check the TCRdb D call of TRBD1. Germline CDR1 is GTSNPN and CDR2 is SVGIG (reference sequence). The CDR3 covers 12 residues. CDR3 region: CAWSVRGDTQYF.

V usage is TRBV6-2 or TRBV6-3 and J usage is TRBJ2-5. The CDR3 covers 14 residues. Per germline, CDR1 MNHEY and CDR2 SVGEGT. The CDR3 region is CASSYLTAQETQYF.

J is TRBJ2-3 and V is TRBV7-2; TCRdb indicates TRBD1, and absent DNA this call remains unverified. This CDR3 is 15 amino acids long. CDR1 is SGHTA and CDR2 is FQGNSA in the germline V gene. CDR3 sequence: CASSYSGGRTDTQYF.

The chain links TRBV7-6 to TRBJ2-6; checking the TCRdb D call of TRBD1 is not possible without DNA. The CDR3 extends over 15 amino acids. Germline loops: CDR1 SGHVS, CDR2 FNYEAQ. The CDR3 loop reads CASSSGGPGANVLTF. The variable domain in full, with the rest retrieved from reference TRBV7-6 and TRBJ2-6, is GAGVSQSPRYKVTKRGQDVALRCDPISGHVSLYWYRQALGQGPEFLTYFNYEAQQDKSGLPNDRFSAERPEGSISTLTIQRTEQRDSAMYRCASSSGGPGANVLTFGAGSRLTVL.

The rearrangement links TRBV12-3 or TRBV12-4 to TRBJ1-1. This CDR3 spans 13 amino acids. CDR3: CASSKQLRTEAFF.

This clonotype counts as medium-sized by frequency. V and J are TRBV27 and TRBJ1-2; TCRdb's D gene call, TRBD1, goes unchecked for lack of DNA. This CDR3 is built from 13 residues. CDR1 and CDR2 from the germline V gene are MNHEY and SMNVEV (reference sequence). This CDR3 is CASSSGSDYGYTF.